Given below is one T cell receptor beta chain in context. This sample is part of a study of blood T cell repertoires in COVID-19. Study-level background: The origin of the acute and convalescent COVID-19 samples was the United States, Italy and Spain. The cDNA or gDNA used as material had been derived from T cells, B-cell-depleted T cells, or PBMCs.

CDR1 MNHEY and CDR2 SVGAGI come from the germline V gene. Trimming at V came to 0 bases and at J to 3 bases, leaving 3 bases not matched to a gene. CDR3 length: 16 amino acids. TCRdb keeps only in-frame clones here, not all; method: immunoSEQ multiplex PCR. The data show 150,000 to 200,000 clones, with 90% seen just once and approximately 0.56% held by the top ten. This TCR was recovered from a man aged 50-60 years with acute or convalescent COVID-19. The chain is built from TRBV6-5 and TRBJ2-5, with 11 bases matching TRBD2. The sample was peripheral blood. DNA for the CDR3: TGTGCCAGCAGTTACTCGACTAGCGGGACGAAAGAGACCCAGTACTTC. Its protein is CASSYSTSGTKETQYF.